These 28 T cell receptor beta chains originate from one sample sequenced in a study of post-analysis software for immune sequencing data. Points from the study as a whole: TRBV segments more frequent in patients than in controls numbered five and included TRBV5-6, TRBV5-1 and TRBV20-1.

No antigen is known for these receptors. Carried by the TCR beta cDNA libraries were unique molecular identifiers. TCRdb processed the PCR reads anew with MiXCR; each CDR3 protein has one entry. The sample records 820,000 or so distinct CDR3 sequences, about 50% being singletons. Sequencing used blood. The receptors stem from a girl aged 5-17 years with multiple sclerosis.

As DNA, the CDR3 is TGTGCCAGCAGCTCCCCTTTGATAGCGGGGGAGTTATACGAGCAGTACTTC. As protein: CASSSPLIAGELYEQYF. The chain employs TRBV7-2 and TRBJ2-5; 9 bases line up with TRBD2. The J call is in doubt because the DNA end fits TRBJ2-7 better. Per the germline V gene, CDR1 is SGHTA and CDR2 is FQGNSA. This CDR3 has 17 residues.

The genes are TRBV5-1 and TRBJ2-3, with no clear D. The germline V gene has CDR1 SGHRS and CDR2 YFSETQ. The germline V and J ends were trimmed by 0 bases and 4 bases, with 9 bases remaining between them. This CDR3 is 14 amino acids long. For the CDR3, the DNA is TGCGCCAGCAGCTTGGCCAGGAGCCCAGATACGCAGTATTTT. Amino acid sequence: CASSLARSPDTQYF.

The CDR3 loop is CASSFSQGNSPLHF. The CDR3 region has the DNA TGTGCCAGCAGTTTCTCCCAGGGGAATTCACCCCTCCACTTT. J is TRBJ1-6 and V is TRBV27; perhaps TRBD1 as D (6 bases). With 3 bases removed from V and 7 bases from J, the gap between germline ends came to 10 bases. CDR1 MNHEY and CDR2 SMNVEV come from the germline V gene (reference sequence). The length of the CDR3 is 14 residues.

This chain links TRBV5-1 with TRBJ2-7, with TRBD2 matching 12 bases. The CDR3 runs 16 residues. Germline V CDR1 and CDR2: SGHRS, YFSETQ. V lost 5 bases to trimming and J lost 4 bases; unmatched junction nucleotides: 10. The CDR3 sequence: CASRSVLAGGPYEQYF. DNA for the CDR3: TGCGCCAGCAGGTCTGTACTAGCGGGAGGACCGTACGAGCAGTACTTC.

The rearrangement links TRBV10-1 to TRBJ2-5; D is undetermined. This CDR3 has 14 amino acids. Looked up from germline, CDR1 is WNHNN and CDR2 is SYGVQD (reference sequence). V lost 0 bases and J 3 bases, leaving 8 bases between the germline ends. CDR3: CASSESAHKETQYF. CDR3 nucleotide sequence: TGCGCCAGCAGTGAGTCGGCTCATAAAGAGACCCAGTACTTC.

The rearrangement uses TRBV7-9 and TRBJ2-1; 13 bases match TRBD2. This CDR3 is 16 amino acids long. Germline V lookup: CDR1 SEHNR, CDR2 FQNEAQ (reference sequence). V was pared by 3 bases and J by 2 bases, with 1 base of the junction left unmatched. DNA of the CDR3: TGTGCCAGCAGCTTTACTAGCGGGGGGGCCTACAATGAGCAGTTCTTC. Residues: CASSFTSGGAYNEQFF.

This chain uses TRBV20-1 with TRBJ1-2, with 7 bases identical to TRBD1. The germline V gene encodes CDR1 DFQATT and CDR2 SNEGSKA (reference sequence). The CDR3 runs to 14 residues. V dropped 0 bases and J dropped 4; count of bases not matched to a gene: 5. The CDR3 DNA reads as TGCAGTGCTAGAGACCTACAGGGGCCCTATGGCTACACCTTC. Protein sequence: CSARDLQGPYGYTF.

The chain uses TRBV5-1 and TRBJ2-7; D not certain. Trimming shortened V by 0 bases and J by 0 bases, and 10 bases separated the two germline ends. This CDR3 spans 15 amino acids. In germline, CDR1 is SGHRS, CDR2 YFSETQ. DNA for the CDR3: TGCGCCAGCAGCTTGGTAGATTCCTCCTCCTACGAGCAGTACTTC. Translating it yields CASSLVDSSSYEQYF.

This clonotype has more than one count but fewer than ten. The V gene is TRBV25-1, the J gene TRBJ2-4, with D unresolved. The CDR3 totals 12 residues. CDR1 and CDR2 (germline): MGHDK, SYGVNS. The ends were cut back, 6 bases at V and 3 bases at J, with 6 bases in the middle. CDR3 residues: CASSDVKNIQYF. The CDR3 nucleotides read TGTGCCAGCAGCGACGTCAAAAACATTCAGTACTTC.

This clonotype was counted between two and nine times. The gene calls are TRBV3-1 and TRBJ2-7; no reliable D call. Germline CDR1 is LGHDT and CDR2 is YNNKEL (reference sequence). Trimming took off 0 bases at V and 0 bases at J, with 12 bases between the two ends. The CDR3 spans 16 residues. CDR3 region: CASSQDQRVSSYEQYF. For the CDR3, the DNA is TGTGCCAGCAGCCAAGATCAACGGGTGAGCTCCTACGAGCAGTACTTC.

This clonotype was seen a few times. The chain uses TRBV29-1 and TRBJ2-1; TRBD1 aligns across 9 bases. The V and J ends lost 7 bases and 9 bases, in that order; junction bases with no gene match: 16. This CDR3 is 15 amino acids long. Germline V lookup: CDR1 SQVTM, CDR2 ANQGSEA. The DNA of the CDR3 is TGCAGCGCTGAGACCGGGACAGGGTCCCTCTCTGAGCAGTTCTTC. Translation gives CSAETGTGSLSEQFF.

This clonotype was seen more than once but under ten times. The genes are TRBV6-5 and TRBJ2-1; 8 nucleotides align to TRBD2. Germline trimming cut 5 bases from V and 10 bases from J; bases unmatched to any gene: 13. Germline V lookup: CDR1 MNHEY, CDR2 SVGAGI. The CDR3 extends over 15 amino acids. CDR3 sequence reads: CASSRGRGAIIEQFF. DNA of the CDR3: TGTGCCAGCAGTCGCGGGCGGGGGGCCATCATAGAGCAGTTCTTC.

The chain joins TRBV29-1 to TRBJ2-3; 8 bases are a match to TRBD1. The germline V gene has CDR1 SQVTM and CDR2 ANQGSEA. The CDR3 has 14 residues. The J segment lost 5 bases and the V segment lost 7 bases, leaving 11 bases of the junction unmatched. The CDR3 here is CSGSRAGGVDTQYF. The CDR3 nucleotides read TGCAGCGGGAGTCGGGCAGGGGGCGTAGATACGCAGTATTTT.

In nucleotides, the CDR3 is TGTGCCACCAGCAGAGATCCCCCAGGGGCCTTGAACACTGAAGCTTTCTTT. It is translated as CATSRDPPGALNTEAFF. This chain connects TRBV15 to TRBJ1-1; D is perhaps TRBD1 (6 bases). This CDR3 comprises 17 residues. CDR1 and CDR2 from the germline V gene are LNHNV and YYDKDF (reference sequence). Trimming removed 0 bases from V and 0 bases from J, with 14 bases in between.

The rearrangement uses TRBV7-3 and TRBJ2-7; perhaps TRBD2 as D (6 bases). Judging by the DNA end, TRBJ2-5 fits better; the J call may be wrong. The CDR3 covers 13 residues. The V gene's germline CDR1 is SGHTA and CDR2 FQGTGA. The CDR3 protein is CASSLVAAETQYF. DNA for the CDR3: TGTGCCAGCAGCTTGGTAGCGGCGGAGACCCAGTACTTC.

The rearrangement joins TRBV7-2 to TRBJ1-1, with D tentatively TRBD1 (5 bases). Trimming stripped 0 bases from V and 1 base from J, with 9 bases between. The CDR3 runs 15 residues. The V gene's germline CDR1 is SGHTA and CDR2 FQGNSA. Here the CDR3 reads CASSLARGSNTEAFF. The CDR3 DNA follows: TGTGCCAGCAGCTTAGCACGGGGGTCGAACACTGAAGCTTTCTTT.

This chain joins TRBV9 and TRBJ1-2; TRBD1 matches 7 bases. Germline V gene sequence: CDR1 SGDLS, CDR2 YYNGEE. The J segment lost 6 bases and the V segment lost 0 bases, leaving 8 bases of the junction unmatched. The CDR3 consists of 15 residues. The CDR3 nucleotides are TGTGCCAGCAGCGTAGCCGGACAGGCGCCCCATGGCTACACCTTC. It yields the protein CASSVAGQAPHGYTF.

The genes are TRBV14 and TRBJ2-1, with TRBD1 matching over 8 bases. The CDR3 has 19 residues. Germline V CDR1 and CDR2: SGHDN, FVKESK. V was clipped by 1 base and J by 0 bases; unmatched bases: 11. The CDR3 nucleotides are TGTGCCAGCAGCCAAGGCTTTGGCGACAGGGGAAGCTCCTACAATGAGCAGTTCTTC. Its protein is CASSQGFGDRGSSYNEQFF. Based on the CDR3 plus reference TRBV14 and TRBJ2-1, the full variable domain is EAGVTQFPSHSVIEKGQTVTLRCDPISGHDNLYWYRRVMGKEIKFLLHFVKESKQDESGMPNNRFLAERTGGTYSTLKVQPAELEDSGVYFCASSQGFGDRGSSYNEQFFGPGTRLTVL.

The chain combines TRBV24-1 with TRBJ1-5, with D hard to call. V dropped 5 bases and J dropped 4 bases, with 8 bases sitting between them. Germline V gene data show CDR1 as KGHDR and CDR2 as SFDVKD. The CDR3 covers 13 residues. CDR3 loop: CATSAGLNQPQHF. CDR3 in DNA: TGTGCCACCAGTGCCGGTCTGAATCAGCCCCAGCATTTT.

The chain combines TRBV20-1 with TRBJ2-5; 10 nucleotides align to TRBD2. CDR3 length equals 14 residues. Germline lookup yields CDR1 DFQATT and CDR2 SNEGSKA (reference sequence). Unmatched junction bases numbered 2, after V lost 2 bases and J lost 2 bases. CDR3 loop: CSARTSGDQETQYF. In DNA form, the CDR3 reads TGCAGTGCTAGAACTAGCGGGGATCAAGAGACCCAGTACTTC.

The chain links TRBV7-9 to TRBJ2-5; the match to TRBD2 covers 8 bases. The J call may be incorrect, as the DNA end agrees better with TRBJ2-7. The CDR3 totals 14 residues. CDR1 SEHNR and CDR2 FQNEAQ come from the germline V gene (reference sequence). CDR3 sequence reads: CASSLSGSIHEQYF. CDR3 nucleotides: TGTGCCAGCAGCTTAAGCGGGAGTATCCACGAGCAGTACTTC.

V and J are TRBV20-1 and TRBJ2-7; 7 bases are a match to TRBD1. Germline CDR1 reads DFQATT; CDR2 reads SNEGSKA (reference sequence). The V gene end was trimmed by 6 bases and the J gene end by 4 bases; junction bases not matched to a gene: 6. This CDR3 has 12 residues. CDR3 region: CSARQGLYEQYF. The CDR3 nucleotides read TGCAGTGCCAGACAGGGCCTATACGAGCAGTACTTC.

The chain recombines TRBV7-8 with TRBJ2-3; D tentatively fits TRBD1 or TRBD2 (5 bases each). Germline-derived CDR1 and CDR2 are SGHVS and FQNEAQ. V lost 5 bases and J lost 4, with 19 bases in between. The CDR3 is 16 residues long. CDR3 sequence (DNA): TGTGCCAGCAGCGGACGCCGGGACCCGAGGTCAGATACGCAGTATTTT. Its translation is CASSGRRDPRSDTQYF.

DNA for the CDR3: TGTGCCAGCAGATTATATCCCGGGACAGGGACGTATAATTCACCCCTCCACTTT. Encoded protein: CASRLYPGTGTYNSPLHF. J is TRBJ1-6 and V is TRBV6-5, with 9 bases matching TRBD1. After removal of 6 bases from V and 4 bases from J, the junction contained 13 bases not matched to a gene. Looked up from germline, CDR1 is MNHEY and CDR2 is SVGAGI. The CDR3 has 18 residues.

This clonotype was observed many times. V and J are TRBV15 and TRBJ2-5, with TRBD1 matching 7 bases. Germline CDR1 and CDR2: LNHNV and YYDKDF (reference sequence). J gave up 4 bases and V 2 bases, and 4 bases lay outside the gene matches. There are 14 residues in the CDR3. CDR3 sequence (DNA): TGTGCCACCAGCAGACTGGACAGGTCAGAGACCCAGTACTTC. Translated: CATSRLDRSETQYF.

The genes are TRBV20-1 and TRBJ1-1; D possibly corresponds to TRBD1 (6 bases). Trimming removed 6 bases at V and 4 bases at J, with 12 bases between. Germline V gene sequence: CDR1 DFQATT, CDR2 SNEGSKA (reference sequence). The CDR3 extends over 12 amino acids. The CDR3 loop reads CSATSRGTEAFF. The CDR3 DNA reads TGCAGTGCAACCTCCAGGGGCACTGAAGCTTTCTTT.

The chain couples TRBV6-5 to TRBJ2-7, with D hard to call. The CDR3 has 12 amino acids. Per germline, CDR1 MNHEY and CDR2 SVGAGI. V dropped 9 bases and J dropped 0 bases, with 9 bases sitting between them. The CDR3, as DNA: TGTGCCAGTGGACCTACCTCCTACGAGCAGTACTTC. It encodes CASGPTSYEQYF.

CDR3 residues: CASSQAPGASYEQYF. In DNA, the CDR3 is TGTGCCAGCAGCCAAGCCCCAGGGGCTTCCTACGAGCAGTACTTC. The rearrangement joins TRBV4-2 to TRBJ2-7; possible D gene TRBD1, 6 bases. This CDR3 is built from 15 residues. Germline CDR1 and CDR2: LGHNA and YNFKEQ. Trimming took off 1 base at V and 1 base at J, with 11 bases between the two ends.